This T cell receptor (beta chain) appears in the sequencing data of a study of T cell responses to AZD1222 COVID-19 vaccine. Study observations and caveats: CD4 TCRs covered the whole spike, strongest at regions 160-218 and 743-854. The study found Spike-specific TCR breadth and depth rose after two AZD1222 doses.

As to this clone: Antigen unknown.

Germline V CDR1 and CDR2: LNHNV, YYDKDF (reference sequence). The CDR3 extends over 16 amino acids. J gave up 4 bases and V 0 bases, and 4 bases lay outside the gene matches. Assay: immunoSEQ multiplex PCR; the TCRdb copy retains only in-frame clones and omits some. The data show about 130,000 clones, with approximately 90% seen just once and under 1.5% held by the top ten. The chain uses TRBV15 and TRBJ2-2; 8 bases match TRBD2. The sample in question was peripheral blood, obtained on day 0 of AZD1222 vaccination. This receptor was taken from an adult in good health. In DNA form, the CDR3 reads TGTGCCACCAGCAGAGAAGCGGGGGCGATCACCGGGGAGCTGTTTTTT. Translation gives CATSREAGAITGELFF.